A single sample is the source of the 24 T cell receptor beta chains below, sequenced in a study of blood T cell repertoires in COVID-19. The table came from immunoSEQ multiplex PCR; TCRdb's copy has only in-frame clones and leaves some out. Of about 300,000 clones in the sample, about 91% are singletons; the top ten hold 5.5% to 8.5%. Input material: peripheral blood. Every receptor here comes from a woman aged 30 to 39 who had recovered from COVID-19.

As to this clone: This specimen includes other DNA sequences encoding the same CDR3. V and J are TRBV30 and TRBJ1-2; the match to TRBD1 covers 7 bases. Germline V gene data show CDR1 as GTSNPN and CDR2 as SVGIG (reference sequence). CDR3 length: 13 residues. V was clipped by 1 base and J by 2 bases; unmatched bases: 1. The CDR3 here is CAWSGQGNYGYTF. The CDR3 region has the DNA TGTGCCTGGAGTGGACAGGGCAACTATGGCTACACCTTC.

CDR3 region: CASSQKTGGADEQYF. As DNA, the CDR3 is TGTGCCAGCAGCCAAAAGACAGGGGGCGCGGACGAGCAGTACTTC. V is TRBV13 and J is TRBJ2-7; 10 bases fit TRBD1. The CDR3 sequence is 15 residues long. V was pared by 5 bases and J by 5 bases, with 9 bases of the junction left unmatched. The germline V gene has CDR1 PRHDT and CDR2 FYEKMQ (reference sequence).

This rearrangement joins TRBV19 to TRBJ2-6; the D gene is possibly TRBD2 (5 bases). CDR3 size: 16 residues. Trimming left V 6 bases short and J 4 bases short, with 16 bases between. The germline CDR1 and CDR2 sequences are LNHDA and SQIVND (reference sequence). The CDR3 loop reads CASSPTIGGGANVLTF. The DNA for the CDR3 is TGTGCCAGTAGCCCAACCATAGGCGGGGGGGCCAACGTCCTGACTTTC.

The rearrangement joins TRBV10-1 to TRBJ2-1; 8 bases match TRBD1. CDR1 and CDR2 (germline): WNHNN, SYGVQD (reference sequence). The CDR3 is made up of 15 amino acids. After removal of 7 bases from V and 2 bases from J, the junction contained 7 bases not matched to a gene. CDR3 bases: TGCGCCAGCAAAGACCGCAGGGGGCCCTACAATGAGCAGTTCTTC. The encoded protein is CASKDRRGPYNEQFF.

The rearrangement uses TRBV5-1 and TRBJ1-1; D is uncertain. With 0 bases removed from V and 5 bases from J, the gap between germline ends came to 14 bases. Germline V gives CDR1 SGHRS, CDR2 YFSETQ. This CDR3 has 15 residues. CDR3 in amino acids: CASSLVPGSVTEAFF. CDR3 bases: TGCGCCAGCAGCTTGGTCCCGGGTAGCGTGACTGAAGCTTTCTTT.

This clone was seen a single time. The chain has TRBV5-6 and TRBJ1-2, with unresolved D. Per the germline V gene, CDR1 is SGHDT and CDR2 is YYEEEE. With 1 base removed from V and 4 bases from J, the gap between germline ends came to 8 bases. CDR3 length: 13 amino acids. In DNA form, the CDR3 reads TGTGCCAGCAGCTTGCAGGAATCCTATGGCTACACCTTC. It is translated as CASSLQESYGYTF.

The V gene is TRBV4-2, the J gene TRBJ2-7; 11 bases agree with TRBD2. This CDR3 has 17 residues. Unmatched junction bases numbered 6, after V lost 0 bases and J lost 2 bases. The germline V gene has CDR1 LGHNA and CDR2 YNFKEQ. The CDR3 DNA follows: TGTGCCAGCAGCCAAGAGATGGTAGCGGGGGGGCCCTACGAGCAGTACTTC. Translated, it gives CASSQEMVAGGPYEQYF.

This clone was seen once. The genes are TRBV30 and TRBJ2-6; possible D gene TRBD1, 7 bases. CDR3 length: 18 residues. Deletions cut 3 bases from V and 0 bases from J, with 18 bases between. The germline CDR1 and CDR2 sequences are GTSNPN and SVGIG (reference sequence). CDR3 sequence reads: CAWRGGGSLSSGANVLTF. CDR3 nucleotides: TGTGCCTGGAGAGGAGGGGGCTCCCTTAGCTCTGGGGCCAACGTCCTGACTTTC.

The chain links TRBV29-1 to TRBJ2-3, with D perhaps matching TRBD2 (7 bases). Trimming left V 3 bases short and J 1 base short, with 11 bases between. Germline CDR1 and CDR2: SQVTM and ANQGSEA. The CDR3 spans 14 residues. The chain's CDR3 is CSVDVGGRTDTQYF. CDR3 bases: TGCAGCGTTGATGTCGGGGGGCGCACAGATACGCAGTATTTT.

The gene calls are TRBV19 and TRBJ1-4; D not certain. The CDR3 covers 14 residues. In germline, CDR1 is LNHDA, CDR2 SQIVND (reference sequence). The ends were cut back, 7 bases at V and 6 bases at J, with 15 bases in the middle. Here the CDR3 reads CASTQQREDEKLFF. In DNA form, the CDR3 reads TGTGCCAGTACTCAACAGCGGGAGGATGAAAAACTGTTTTTT.

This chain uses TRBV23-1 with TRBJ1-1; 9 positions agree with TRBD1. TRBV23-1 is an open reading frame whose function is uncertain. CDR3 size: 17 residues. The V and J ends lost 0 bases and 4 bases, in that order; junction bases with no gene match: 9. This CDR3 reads CASSQSLRDRVRTEAFF. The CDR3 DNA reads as TGCGCCAGCAGTCAATCACTCCGGGACAGGGTCCGCACTGAAGCTTTCTTT.

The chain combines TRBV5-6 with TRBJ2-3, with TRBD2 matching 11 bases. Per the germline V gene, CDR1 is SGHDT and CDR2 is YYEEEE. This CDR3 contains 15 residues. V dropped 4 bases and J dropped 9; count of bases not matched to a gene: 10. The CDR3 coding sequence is TGTGCCAGCAGCAAGGGACTAGCGGCCCGAGGGACGCAGTATTTT. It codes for CASSKGLAARGTQYF.

This CDR3 reads CASSLGALNTGELFF. In nucleotides, the CDR3 is TGTGCCAGCAGCTTAGGGGCGCTGAACACCGGGGAGCTGTTTTTT. The rearrangement joins TRBV7-8 to TRBJ2-2; no clear D. CDR1 and CDR2 from the germline V gene are SGHVS and FQNEAQ. The CDR3 totals 15 residues. Trimming pared 1 base from V and 1 base from J, leaving 7 bases between.

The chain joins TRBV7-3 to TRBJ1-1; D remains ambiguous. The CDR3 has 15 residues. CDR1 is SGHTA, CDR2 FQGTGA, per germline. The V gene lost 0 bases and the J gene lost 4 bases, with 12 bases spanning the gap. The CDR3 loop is CASSLTRQVITEAFF. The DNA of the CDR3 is TGTGCCAGCAGCTTAACACGCCAGGTCATCACTGAAGCTTTCTTT.

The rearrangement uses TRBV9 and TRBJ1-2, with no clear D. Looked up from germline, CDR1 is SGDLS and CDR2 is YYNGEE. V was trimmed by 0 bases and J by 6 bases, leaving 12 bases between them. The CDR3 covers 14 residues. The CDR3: CASSVVDPADGYTF. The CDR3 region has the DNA TGTGCCAGCAGCGTAGTAGACCCGGCGGATGGCTACACCTTC.

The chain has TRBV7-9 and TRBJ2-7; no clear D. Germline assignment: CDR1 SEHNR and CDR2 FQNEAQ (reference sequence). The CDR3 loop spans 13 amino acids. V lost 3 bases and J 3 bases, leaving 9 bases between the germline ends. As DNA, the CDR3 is TGTGCCAGCAGCTTCGGGTCGCTCTACGAGCAGTACTTC. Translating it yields CASSFGSLYEQYF.

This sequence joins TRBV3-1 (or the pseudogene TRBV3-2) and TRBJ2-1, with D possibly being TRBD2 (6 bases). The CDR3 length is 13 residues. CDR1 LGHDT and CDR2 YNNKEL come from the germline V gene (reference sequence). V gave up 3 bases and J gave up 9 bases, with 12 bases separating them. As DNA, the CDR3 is TGTGCCAGCAGCCAGGAGGACGGGGGTGAGCAGTTCTTC. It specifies CASSQEDGGEQFF.

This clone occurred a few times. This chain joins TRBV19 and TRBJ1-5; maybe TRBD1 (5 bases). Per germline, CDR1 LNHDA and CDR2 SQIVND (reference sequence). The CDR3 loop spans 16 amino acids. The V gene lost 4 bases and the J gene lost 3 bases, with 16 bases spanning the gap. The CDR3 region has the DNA TGTGCCAGTAGTAGTACGACAGTAGGGTACAATCAGCCCCAGCATTTT. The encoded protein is CASSSTTVGYNQPQHF.

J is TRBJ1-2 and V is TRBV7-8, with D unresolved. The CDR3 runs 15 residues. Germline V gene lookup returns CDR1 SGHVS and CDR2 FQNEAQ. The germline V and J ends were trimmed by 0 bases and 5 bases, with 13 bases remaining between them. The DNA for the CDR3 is TGTGCCAGCAGCTTAGCTATTCCGTCCGGTTATGGCTACACCTTC. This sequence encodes CASSLAIPSGYGYTF.

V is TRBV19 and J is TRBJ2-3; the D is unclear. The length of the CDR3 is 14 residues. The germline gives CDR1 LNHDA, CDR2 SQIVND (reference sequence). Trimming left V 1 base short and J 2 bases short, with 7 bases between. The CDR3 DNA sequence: TGTGCCAGTAGTATAGCGGGTCCCACAGATACGCAGTATTTT. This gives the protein CASSIAGPTDTQYF.

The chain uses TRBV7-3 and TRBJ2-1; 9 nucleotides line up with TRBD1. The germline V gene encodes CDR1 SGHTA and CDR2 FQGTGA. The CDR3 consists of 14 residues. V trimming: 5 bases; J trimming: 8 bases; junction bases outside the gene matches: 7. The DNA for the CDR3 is TGTGCCAGCAGCACACAGGGGGCTAAGGATGAGCAGTTCTTC. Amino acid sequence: CASSTQGAKDEQFF.

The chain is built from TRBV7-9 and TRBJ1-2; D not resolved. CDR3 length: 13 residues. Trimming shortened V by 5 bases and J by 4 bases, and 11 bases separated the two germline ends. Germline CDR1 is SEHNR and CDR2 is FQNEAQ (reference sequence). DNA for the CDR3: TGTGCCAGCAGCCTGGAGCTCTTCTATGGCTACACCTTC. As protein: CASSLELFYGYTF.

The CDR3 sequence: CASSYLDSLGAPLHF. The CDR3 DNA follows: TGTGCCAGCAGTTACCTTGACAGCCTAGGGGCACCCCTCCACTTT. V is TRBV6-5 and J is TRBJ1-6; perhaps TRBD1 as D (5 bases). In germline, CDR1 is MNHEY, CDR2 SVGAGI. The V and J ends lost 2 bases and 11 bases respectively, with 16 bases between them. The CDR3 totals 15 residues.

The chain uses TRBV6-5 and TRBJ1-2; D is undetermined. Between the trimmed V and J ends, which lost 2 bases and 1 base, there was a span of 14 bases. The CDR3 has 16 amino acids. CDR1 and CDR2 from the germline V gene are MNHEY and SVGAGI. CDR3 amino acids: CASSYPPYGRNYGYTF. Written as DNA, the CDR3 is TGTGCCAGCAGTTACCCCCCCTATGGTCGTAACTATGGCTACACCTTC.